Shown below are 21 T cell receptor beta chains from a single sample sequenced in a study of cytomegalovirus exposure and HLA in healthy donors. PCR used 60 Vbeta primers and 13 Jbeta primers. The repertoire was sequenced with immunoSEQ multiplex PCR; TCRdb's copy has only in-frame clones and lacks some. The sample shows under 200,000 clones, roughly 83% of them seen only once. The sample taken for sequencing was PBMCs. These receptors all come from a woman aged 45-65 years in good health and CMV-seronegative.

The chain has TRBV4-1 and TRBJ2-7, with D possibly matching TRBD1 (6 bases). The CDR3 loop spans 18 amino acids. Germline values: CDR1 MGHRA, CDR2 YSYEKL. V was shortened by 2 bases and J by 1 base, with 21 bases between the two germline ends. The CDR3 spells CASSQQLPLGTRSYEQYF. The DNA for the CDR3 is TGCGCCAGCAGCCAACAGTTGCCTCTTGGGACAAGGTCCTACGAGCAGTACTTC.

This clone was found a few times. The chain carries TRBV2 and TRBJ2-7, with TRBD1 matching over 10 bases. Germline CDR1 SNHLY, CDR2 FYNNEI. The trim removed 7 bases at V and 7 bases at J, leaving 10 bases unmatched. The CDR3 loop spans 14 amino acids. The CDR3 is CASKFDRGQREQYF. CDR3 nucleotides: TGTGCCAGCAAGTTCGACAGGGGGCAAAGGGAGCAGTACTTC.

The chain recombines TRBV27 with TRBJ2-1, with D hard to call. V was shortened by 6 bases and J by 1 base, with 7 bases between the two germline ends. The CDR3 is 13 amino acids. Germline V gene sequence: CDR1 MNHEY, CDR2 SMNVEV (reference sequence). In DNA, the CDR3 is TGTGCCAGCAGCGGGTTGTCCTACAATGAGCAGTTCTTC. This encodes CASSGLSYNEQFF.

The gene calls are TRBV5-1 and TRBJ2-3; TRBD2 matches 8 bases. This CDR3 contains 15 residues. The V gene's germline CDR1 is SGHRS and CDR2 YFSETQ. Trimming removed 2 bases from V and 0 bases from J; junction bases left unmatched: 2. CDR3 sequence (DNA): TGCGCCAGCAGCTTCGGGGGGGTCAGCACAGATACGCAGTATTTT. This translates into CASSFGGVSTDTQYF.

V and J are TRBV5-6 and TRBJ2-5; weak D call: TRBD2 (6 bases). The J call may be in error: the DNA end matches TRBJ2-7 better. CDR3 size: 14 residues. From germline, CDR1 is SGHDT and CDR2 YYEEEE. The CDR3 DNA sequence: TGTGCCAGCAGCTTGTGGGAGGTAACCTACGAGCAGTACTTC. Its translation: CASSLWEVTYEQYF.

The chain uses TRBV4-2 and TRBJ1-5; D is uncertain. Germline CDR1 reads LGHNA; CDR2 reads YNFKEQ. The CDR3 has 15 residues. Trimming stripped 0 bases from V and 0 bases from J, with 6 bases between. This CDR3 is CASSQDPVSNQPQHF. CDR3 sequence (DNA): TGTGCCAGCAGCCAAGATCCGGTTAGCAATCAGCCCCAGCATTTT.

The rearrangement links TRBV7-9 to TRBJ2-1; 9 bases line up with TRBD2. V was pared by 1 base and J by 13 bases, with 11 bases of the junction left unmatched. The CDR3 has 15 residues. Germline CDR1 is SEHNR and CDR2 is FQNEAQ (reference sequence). This CDR3 reads CASSLGASGIGEQFF. The CDR3 DNA reads as TGTGCCAGCAGCTTAGGGGCTAGCGGGATAGGAGAACAGTTCTTC.

The rearrangement uses TRBV2 and TRBJ2-4; maybe TRBD1 (6 bases). Germline-derived CDR1 and CDR2 are SNHLY and FYNNEI. The CDR3 extends over 17 amino acids. V was clipped by 3 bases and J by 0 bases, with 15 bases between them. In nucleotides, the CDR3 is TGTGCCAGCAGTGACCAGGGGTTAACTTTAGCCAAAAACATTCAGTACTTC. Translating it yields CASSDQGLTLAKNIQYF.

V is TRBV7-9 and J is TRBJ2-6; D ambiguous. Germline values: CDR1 SEHNR, CDR2 FQNEAQ (reference sequence). The V end was cut by 8 bases, the J end by 0 bases, with 8 bases between. This CDR3 has 14 amino acids. The CDR3 region has the DNA TGTGCCAGCTACCTACTCTCTGGGGCCAACGTCCTGACTTTC. Translation gives CASYLLSGANVLTF. Filled out from reference TRBV7-9 and TRBJ2-6, the complete variable domain reads DTGVSQNPRHKITKRGQNVTFRCDPISEHNRLYWYRQTLGQGPEFLTYFQNEAQLEKSRLLSDRFSAERPKGSFSTLEIQRTEQGDSAMYLCASYLLSGANVLTFGAGSRLTVL.

This rearrangement joins TRBV6-5 to TRBJ1-4; D gene ambiguous. Germline CDR1 is MNHEY and CDR2 is SVGAGI. CDR3 length: 15 amino acids. The V gene lost 2 bases and the J gene lost 4 bases, with 11 bases spanning the gap. CDR3: CASSYQRAGNEKLFF. As DNA, the CDR3 is TGTGCCAGCAGTTACCAAAGGGCGGGTAATGAAAAACTGTTTTTT.

The chain joins TRBV5-6 to TRBJ1-6; D possibly corresponds to TRBD1 (6 bases). CDR1 and CDR2 (germline): SGHDT, YYEEEE. The CDR3 is made up of 16 amino acids. With 0 bases removed from V and 13 bases from J, the gap between germline ends came to 20 bases. This CDR3 reads CASSLAGGGPDLPLHF. The CDR3 DNA sequence: TGTGCCAGCAGCTTGGCCGGCGGGGGCCCCGATCTGCCCCTCCACTTT.

This clone has only a few counts. The genes are TRBV10-1 and TRBJ2-2; D is possibly TRBD2 (6 bases). V was clipped by 4 bases and J by 1 base, with 7 bases between them. The CDR3 has 14 residues. Germline CDR1 and CDR2: WNHNN and SYGVQD (reference sequence). CDR3 protein: CASSAGVNTGELFF. CDR3 coding DNA: TGCGCCAGCAGTGCGGGGGTGAACACCGGGGAGCTGTTTTTT.

The chain links TRBV6-5 to TRBJ1-1; D unresolved. V was shortened by 2 bases and J by 10 bases, with 8 bases between the two germline ends. The CDR3 loop spans 11 amino acids. The V gene's germline CDR1 is MNHEY and CDR2 SVGAGI. CDR3 bases: TGTGCCAGCAGTTACGGGGAGCGAGCTTTCTTT. It yields the protein CASSYGERAFF.

The gene calls are TRBV4-2 and TRBJ1-4, with 8 bases matching TRBD1. This CDR3 has 17 residues. Germline V lookup: CDR1 LGHNA, CDR2 YNFKEQ. Trimming at V came to 0 bases and at J to 5 bases, leaving 8 bases not matched to a gene. The CDR3 loop reads CASSQDPTGVGNEKLFF. CDR3 coding DNA: TGTGCCAGCAGCCAAGACCCGACAGGGGTGGGGAATGAAAAACTGTTTTTT.

The rearrangement uses TRBV15 and TRBJ1-2; D is unclear. V lost 1 base and J lost 5, with 11 bases in between. The germline gives CDR1 LNHNV, CDR2 YYDKDF (reference sequence). The CDR3 is 14 residues long. The CDR3 protein is CATSRGAGLYGYTF. The CDR3 bases are TGTGCCACCAGCAGAGGTGCGGGTCTTTATGGCTACACCTTC.

This sequence joins TRBV19 and TRBJ1-2; 9 positions match TRBD1. Per germline, CDR1 LNHDA and CDR2 SQIVND (reference sequence). This CDR3 has 14 residues. The V segment lost 2 bases and the J segment 7 bases; nucleotides outside the gene matches: 5. Here the CDR3 DNA reads TGTGCCAGTAGTATACCGGGGACAGGGACTGGCTACACCTTC. It is translated as CASSIPGTGTGYTF.

The chain couples TRBV5-6 to TRBJ1-6, with D tentatively TRBD1 (5 bases). V was cut by 1 base and J by 2 bases, with 16 bases left in between. This CDR3 contains 18 residues. Germline assignment: CDR1 SGHDT and CDR2 YYEEEE. This CDR3 is CASSLFAGGWTYNSPLHF. The CDR3 bases are TGTGCCAGCAGCTTGTTCGCCGGGGGATGGACCTATAATTCACCCCTCCACTTT.

The rearrangement uses TRBV19 and TRBJ2-2; D possibly corresponds to TRBD2 (6 bases). CDR1 and CDR2 from the germline V gene are LNHDA and SQIVND (reference sequence). CDR3 length equals 15 residues. Trimming took off 4 bases at V and 3 bases at J, with 12 bases between the two ends. The CDR3 reads CASSNGGVDTGELFF. CDR3 bases: TGTGCCAGTAGTAACGGCGGGGTCGACACCGGGGAGCTGTTTTTT.

V usage is TRBV7-8 and J usage is TRBJ1-1, with D possibly matching TRBD1 (5 bases). The CDR3 consists of 14 residues. V gave up 2 bases and J gave up 4 bases, with 11 bases separating them. Germline lookup yields CDR1 SGHVS and CDR2 FQNEAQ. The CDR3 spells CASSLQGSSTEAFF. The DNA for the CDR3 is TGTGCCAGCAGCTTACAGGGAAGTTCCACTGAAGCTTTCTTT.

The J gene is TRBJ2-3, the V gene TRBV11-2; 15 nucleotides match TRBD2. Germline CDR1 reads SGHAT; CDR2 reads FQNNGV. The CDR3 covers 18 residues. J was trimmed by 6 bases and V by 1 base; bases with no gene match: 8. The CDR3 sequence is CASSLAGLAGGTGDTQYF. CDR3 in DNA: TGTGCCAGCAGCTTAGCCGGACTAGCGGGAGGGACGGGGGATACGCAGTATTTT. The whole variable domain, remainder taken from reference TRBV11-2 and TRBJ2-3, is EAGVAQSPRYKIIEKRQSVAFWCNPISGHATLYWYQQILGQGPKLLIQFQNNGVVDDSQLPKDRFSAERLKGVDSTLKIQPAKLEDSAVYLCASSLAGLAGGTGDTQYFGPGTRLTVL.

V and J are TRBV14 and TRBJ1-2; no definite D call. This CDR3 region has 14 residues. Between the trimmed V and J ends, which lost 1 base and 2 bases, there was a span of 8 bases. Germline CDR1 reads SGHDN; CDR2 reads FVKESK. The CDR3 here is CASSQAQQNYGYTF. CDR3 sequence (DNA): TGTGCCAGCAGCCAAGCCCAACAGAACTATGGCTACACCTTC.